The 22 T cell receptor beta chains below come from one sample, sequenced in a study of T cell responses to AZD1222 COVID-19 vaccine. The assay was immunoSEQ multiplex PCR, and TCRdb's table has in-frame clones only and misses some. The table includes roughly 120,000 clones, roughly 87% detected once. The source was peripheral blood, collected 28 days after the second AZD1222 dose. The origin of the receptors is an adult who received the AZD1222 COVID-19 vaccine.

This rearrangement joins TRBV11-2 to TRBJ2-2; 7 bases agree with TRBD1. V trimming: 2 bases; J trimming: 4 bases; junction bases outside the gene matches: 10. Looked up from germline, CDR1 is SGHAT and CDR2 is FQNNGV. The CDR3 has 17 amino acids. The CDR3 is CASSLRTRGQGTGELFF. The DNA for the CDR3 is TGTGCCAGCAGCTTAAGGACGAGGGGGCAGGGCACCGGGGAGCTGTTTTTT.

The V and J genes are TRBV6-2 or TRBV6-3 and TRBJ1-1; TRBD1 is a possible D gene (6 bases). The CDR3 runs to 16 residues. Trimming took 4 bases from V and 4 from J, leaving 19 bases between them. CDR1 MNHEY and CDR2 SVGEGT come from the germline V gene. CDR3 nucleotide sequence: TGTGCCAGCAGTTCCCCTCGACAGGCGGGAGGCACTGAAGCTTTCTTT. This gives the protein CASSSPRQAGGTEAFF.

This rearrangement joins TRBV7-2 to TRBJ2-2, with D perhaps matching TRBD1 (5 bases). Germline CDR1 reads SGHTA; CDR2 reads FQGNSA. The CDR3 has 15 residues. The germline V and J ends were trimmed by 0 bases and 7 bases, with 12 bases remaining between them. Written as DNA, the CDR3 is TGTGCCAGCAGCTTAGCTAGGGGTCGAAACGGGGAGCTGTTTTTT. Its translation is CASSLARGRNGELFF.

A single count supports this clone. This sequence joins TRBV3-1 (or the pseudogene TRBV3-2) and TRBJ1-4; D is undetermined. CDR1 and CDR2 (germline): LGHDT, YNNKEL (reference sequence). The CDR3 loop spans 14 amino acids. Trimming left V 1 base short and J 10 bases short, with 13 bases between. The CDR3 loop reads CASSQAAGVGKLFF. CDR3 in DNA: TGTGCCAGCAGCCAAGCGGCGGGTGTGGGAAAACTGTTTTTT.

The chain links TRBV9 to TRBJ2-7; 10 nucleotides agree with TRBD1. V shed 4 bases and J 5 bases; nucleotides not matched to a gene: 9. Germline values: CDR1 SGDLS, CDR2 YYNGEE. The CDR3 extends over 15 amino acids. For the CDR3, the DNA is TGTGCCAGCAGCCCCAGACAGGGGGCTAACGACGAGCAGTACTTC. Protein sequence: CASSPRQGANDEQYF.

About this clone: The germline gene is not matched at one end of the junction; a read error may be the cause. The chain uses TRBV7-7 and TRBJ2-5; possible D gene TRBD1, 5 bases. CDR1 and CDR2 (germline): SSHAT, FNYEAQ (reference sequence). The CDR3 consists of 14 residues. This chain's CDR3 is CASSLLGERKTQYF. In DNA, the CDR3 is TGTGCTAGCAGCTTGCTAGGGGAAAGAAAGACCCAGTACTTC.

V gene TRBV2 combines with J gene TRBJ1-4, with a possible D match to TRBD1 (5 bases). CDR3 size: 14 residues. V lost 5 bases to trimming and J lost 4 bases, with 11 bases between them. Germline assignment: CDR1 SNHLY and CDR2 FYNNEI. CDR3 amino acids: CASSYRSSNEKLFF. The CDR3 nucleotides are TGTGCCAGCAGTTACAGGTCGAGTAATGAAAAACTGTTTTTT.

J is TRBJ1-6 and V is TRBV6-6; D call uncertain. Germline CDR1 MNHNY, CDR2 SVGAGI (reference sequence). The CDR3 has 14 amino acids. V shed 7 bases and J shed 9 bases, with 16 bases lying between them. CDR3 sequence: CASTDGILSSPLHF. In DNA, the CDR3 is TGTGCCAGCACAGACGGAATTCTCAGTTCACCCCTCCACTTT.

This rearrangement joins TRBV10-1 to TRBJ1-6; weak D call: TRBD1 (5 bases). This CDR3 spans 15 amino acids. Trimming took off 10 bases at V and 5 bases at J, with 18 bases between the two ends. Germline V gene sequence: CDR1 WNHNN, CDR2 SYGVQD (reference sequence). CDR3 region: CAIHSGALHNSPLHF. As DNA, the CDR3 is TGCGCCATACACTCCGGGGCGCTCCATAATTCACCCCTCCACTTT.

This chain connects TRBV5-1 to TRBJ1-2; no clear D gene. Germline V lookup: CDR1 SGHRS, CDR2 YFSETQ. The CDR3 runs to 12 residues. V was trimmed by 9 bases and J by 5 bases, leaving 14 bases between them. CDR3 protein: CATSIVGYGYTF. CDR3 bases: TGCGCCACCAGTATCGTAGGGTATGGCTACACCTTC.

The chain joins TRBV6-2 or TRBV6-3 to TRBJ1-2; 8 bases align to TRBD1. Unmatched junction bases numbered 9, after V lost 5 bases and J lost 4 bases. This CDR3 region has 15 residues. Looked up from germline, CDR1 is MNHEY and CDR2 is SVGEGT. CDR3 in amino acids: CASSPGQGYPYGYTF. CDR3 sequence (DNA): TGTGCCAGCAGTCCAGGACAGGGCTACCCCTATGGCTACACCTTC.

The CDR3, as DNA: TGTGCCAGCAGTTACCATGGGCGGGACAATCAGCCCCAGCATTTT. Protein: CASSYHGRDNQPQHF. J is TRBJ1-5 and V is TRBV6-2 or TRBV6-3; no clear D gene. The CDR3 totals 15 residues. Deletions cut 2 bases from V and 3 bases from J, with 11 bases between. Germline V gives CDR1 MNHEY, CDR2 SVGEGT.

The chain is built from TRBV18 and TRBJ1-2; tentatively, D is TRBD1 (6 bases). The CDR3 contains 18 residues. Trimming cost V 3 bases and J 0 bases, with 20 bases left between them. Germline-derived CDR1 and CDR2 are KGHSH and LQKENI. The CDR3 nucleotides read TGTGCCAGCTCACCGGACCTGGGATCTACAGGGACTAACTATGGCTACACCTTC. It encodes CASSPDLGSTGTNYGYTF. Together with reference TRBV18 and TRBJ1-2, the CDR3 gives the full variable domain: NAGVMQNPRHLVRRRGQEARLRCSPMKGHSHVYWYRQLPEEGLKFMVYLQKENIIDESGMPKERFSAEFPKEGPSILRIQQVVRGDSAAYFCASSPDLGSTGTNYGYTFGSGTRLTVV.

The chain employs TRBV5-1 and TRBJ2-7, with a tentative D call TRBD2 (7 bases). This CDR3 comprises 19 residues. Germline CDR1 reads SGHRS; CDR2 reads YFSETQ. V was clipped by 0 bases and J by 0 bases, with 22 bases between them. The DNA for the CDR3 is TGCGCCAGCAGCTTGGGGGAGGGGTTGGCCCAGGGGTCCTCCTACGAGCAGTACTTC. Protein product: CASSLGEGLAQGSSYEQYF.

CDR3 sequence: CASKGVRTGANVLTF. The CDR3, as DNA: TGTGCCAGCAAAGGTGTCCGCACCGGGGCCAACGTCCTGACTTTC. The rearrangement uses TRBV27 and TRBJ2-6, with D uncertain. Between the trimmed V and J ends, which lost 7 bases and 4 bases, there was a span of 14 bases. This CDR3 has 15 amino acids. Germline V gene data show CDR1 as MNHEY and CDR2 as SMNVEV (reference sequence).

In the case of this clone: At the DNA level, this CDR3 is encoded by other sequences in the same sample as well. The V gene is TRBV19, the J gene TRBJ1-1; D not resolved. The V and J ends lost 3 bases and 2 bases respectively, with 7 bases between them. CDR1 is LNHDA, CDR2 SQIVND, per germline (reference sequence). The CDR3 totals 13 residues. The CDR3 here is CASSIGSNTEAFF. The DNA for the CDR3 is TGTGCCAGTAGTATTGGCAGCAACACTGAAGCTTTCTTT.

CDR3 amino acids: CASSPQGAGGFYEQYF. The CDR3 bases are TGTGCCAGCAGCCCCCAGGGGGCAGGGGGCTTCTACGAGCAGTACTTC. The chain employs TRBV9 and TRBJ2-7; 8 bases line up with TRBD1. V shed 4 bases, J shed 3 bases, and the junction held 12 bases outside the gene matches. CDR3 length: 16 amino acids. Germline V gene data show CDR1 as SGDLS and CDR2 as YYNGEE.

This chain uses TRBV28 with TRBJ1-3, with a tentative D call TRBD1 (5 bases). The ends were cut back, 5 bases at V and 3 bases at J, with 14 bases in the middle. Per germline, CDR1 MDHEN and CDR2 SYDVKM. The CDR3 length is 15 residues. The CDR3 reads CASSAGLLDGNTIYF. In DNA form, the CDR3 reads TGTGCCAGCAGTGCGGGACTTCTCGATGGAAACACCATATATTTT.

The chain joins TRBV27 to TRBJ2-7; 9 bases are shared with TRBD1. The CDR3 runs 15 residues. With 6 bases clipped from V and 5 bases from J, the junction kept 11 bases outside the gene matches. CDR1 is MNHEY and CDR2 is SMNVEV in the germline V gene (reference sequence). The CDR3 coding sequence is TGTGCCAGCAGGAGTCTGGGGACAGGGTGGCACGAGCAGTACTTC. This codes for CASRSLGTGWHEQYF.

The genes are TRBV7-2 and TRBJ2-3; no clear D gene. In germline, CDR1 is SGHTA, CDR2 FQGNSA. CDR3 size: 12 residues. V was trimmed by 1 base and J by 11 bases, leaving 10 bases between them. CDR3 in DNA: TGTGCCAGCAGCTTAGGCCTAGATGAGCAGTATTTT. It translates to CASSLGLDEQYF.

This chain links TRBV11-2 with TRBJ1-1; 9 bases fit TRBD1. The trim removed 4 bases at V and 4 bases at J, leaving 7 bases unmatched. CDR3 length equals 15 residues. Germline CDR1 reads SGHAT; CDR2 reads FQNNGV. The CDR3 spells CASSWDRDSRTEAFF. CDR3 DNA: TGTGCCAGCAGCTGGGACAGGGATTCTCGCACTGAAGCTTTCTTT.

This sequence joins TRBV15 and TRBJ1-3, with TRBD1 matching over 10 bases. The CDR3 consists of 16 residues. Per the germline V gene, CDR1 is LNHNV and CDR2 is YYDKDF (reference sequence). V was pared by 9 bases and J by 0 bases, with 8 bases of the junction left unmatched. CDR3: CATGRDRGLSGNTIYF. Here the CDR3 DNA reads TGTGCCACTGGGCGAGACAGGGGGCTCTCTGGAAACACCATATATTTT.